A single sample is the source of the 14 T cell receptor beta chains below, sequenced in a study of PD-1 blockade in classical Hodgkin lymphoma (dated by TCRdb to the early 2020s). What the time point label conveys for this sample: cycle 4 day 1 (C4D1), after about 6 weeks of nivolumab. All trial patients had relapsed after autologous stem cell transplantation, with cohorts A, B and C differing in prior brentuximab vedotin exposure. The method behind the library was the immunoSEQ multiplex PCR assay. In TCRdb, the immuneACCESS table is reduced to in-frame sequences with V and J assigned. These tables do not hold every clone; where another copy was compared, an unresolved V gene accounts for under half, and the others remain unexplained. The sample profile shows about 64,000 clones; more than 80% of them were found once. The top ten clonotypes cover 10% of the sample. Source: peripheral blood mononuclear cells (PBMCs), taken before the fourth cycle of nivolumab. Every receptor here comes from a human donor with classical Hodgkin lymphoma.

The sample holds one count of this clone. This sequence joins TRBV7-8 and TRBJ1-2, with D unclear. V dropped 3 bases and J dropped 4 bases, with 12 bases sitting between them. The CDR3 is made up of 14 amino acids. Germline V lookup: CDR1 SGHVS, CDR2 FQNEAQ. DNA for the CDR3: TGTGCCAGCAGCTTTGATGGGCAGCGCTATGGCTACACCTTC. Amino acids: CASSFDGQRYGYTF.

CDR3 sequence: CASREFLNEKLFF. Written as DNA, the CDR3 is TGTGCCAGCAGGGAATTCCTTAATGAAAAACTGTTTTTT. This rearrangement joins TRBV6-5 to TRBJ1-4; no clear D. The germline gives CDR1 MNHEY, CDR2 SVGAGI. Trimming took off 6 bases at V and 4 bases at J, with 9 bases between the two ends. The CDR3 is 13 amino acids.

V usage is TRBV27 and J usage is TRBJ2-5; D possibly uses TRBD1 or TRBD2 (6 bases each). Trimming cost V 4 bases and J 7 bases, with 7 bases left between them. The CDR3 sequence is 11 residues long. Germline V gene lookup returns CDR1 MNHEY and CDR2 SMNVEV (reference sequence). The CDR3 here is CASSSGATQYF. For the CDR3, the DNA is TGTGCCAGCAGTTCGGGGGCGACCCAGTACTTC.

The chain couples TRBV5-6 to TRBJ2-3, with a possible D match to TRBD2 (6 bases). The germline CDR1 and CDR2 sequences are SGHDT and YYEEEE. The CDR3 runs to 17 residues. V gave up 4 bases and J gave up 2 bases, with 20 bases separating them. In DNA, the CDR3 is TGTGCCAGCAGCCCCCGGGAGACAAGGGTTCCCACAGATACGCAGTATTTT. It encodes CASSPRETRVPTDTQYF.

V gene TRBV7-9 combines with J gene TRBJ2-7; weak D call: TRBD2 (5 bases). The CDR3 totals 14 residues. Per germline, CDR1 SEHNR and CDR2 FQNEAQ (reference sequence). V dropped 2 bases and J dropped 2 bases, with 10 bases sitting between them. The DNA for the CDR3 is TGTGCCAGCAGCTTACTAGCCGGAACCTACGAGCAGTACTTC. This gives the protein CASSLLAGTYEQYF.

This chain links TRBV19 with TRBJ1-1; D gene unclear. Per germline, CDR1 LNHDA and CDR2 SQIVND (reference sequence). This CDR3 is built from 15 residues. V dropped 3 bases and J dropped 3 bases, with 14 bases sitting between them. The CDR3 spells CASSIGPGRDTEAFF. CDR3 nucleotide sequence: TGTGCCAGTAGTATCGGTCCGGGAAGGGACACTGAAGCTTTCTTT.

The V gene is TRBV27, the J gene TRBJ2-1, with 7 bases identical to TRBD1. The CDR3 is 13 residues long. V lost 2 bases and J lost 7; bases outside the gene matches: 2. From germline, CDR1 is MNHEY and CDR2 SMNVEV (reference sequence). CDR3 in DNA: TGTGCCAGCAGTTTAAGGGGGCCGAATGAGCAGTTCTTC. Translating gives CASSLRGPNEQFF.

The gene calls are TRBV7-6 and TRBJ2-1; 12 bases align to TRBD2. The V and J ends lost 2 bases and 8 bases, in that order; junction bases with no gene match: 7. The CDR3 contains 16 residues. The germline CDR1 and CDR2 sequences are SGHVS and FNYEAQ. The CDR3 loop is CASSLLAGGKVDEQFF. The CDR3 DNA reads TGTGCCAGCAGCTTACTAGCGGGGGGGAAAGTCGATGAGCAGTTCTTC.

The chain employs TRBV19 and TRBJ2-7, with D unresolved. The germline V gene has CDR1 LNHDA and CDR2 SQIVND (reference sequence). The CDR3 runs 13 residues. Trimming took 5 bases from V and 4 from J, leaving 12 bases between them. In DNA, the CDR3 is TGTGCCAGTAGTTACGGGCAACCTTACGAGCAGTACTTC. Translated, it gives CASSYGQPYEQYF.

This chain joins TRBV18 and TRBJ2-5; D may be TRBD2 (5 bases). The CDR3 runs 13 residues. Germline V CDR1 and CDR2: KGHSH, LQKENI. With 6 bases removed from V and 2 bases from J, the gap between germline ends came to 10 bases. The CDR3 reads CASSQGLQETQYF. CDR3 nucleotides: TGTGCCAGCTCCCAAGGACTGCAAGAGACCCAGTACTTC.

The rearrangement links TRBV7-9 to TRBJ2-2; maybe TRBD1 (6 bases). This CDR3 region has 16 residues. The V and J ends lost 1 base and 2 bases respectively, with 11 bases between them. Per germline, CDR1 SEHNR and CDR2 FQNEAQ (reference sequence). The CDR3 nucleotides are TGTGCCAGCAGCTTAGGGCAGGGGTTAAACACCGGGGAGCTGTTTTTT. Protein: CASSLGQGLNTGELFF.

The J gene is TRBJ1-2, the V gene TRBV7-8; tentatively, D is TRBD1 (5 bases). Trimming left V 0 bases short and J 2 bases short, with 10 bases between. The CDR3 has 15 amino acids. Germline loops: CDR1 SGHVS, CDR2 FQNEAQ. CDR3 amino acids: CASSLAIWGNYGYTF. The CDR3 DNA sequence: TGTGCCAGCAGCTTAGCGATTTGGGGGAACTATGGCTACACCTTC.

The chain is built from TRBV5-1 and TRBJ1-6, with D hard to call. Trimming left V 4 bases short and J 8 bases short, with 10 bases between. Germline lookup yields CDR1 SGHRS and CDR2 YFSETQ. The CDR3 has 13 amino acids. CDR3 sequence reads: CASSPAAYSPLHF. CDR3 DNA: TGCGCCAGCAGCCCGGCGGCGTATTCACCCCTCCACTTT. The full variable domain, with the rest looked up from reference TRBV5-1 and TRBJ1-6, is KAGVTQTPRYLIKTRGQQVTLSCSPISGHRSVSWYQQTPGQGLQFLFEYFSETQRNKGNFPGRFSGRQFSNSRSEMNVSTLELGDSALYLCASSPAAYSPLHFGNGTRLTVT.

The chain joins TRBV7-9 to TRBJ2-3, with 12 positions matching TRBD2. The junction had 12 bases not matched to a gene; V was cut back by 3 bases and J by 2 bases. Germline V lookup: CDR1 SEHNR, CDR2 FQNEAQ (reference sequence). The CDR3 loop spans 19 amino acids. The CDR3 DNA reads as TGTGCCAGCAGCTTGGGTATTAATCTAGCGGGGGGGCACACAGATACGCAGTATTTT. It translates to CASSLGINLAGGHTDTQYF.